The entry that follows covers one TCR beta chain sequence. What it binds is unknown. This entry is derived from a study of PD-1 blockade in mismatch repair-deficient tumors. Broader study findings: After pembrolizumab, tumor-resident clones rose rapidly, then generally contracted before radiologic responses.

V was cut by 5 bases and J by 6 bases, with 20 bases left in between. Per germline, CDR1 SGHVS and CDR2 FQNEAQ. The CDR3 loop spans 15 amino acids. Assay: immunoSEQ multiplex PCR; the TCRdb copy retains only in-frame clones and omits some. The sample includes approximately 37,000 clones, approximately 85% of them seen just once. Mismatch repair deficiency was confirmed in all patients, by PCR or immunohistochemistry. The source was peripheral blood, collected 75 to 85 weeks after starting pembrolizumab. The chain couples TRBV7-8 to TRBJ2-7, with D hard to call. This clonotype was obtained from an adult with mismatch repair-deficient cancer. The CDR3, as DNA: TGTGCCAGCAGCCCACTCACGAGTACCAGGCGCGAGCAGTACTTC. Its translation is CASSPLTSTRREQYF.